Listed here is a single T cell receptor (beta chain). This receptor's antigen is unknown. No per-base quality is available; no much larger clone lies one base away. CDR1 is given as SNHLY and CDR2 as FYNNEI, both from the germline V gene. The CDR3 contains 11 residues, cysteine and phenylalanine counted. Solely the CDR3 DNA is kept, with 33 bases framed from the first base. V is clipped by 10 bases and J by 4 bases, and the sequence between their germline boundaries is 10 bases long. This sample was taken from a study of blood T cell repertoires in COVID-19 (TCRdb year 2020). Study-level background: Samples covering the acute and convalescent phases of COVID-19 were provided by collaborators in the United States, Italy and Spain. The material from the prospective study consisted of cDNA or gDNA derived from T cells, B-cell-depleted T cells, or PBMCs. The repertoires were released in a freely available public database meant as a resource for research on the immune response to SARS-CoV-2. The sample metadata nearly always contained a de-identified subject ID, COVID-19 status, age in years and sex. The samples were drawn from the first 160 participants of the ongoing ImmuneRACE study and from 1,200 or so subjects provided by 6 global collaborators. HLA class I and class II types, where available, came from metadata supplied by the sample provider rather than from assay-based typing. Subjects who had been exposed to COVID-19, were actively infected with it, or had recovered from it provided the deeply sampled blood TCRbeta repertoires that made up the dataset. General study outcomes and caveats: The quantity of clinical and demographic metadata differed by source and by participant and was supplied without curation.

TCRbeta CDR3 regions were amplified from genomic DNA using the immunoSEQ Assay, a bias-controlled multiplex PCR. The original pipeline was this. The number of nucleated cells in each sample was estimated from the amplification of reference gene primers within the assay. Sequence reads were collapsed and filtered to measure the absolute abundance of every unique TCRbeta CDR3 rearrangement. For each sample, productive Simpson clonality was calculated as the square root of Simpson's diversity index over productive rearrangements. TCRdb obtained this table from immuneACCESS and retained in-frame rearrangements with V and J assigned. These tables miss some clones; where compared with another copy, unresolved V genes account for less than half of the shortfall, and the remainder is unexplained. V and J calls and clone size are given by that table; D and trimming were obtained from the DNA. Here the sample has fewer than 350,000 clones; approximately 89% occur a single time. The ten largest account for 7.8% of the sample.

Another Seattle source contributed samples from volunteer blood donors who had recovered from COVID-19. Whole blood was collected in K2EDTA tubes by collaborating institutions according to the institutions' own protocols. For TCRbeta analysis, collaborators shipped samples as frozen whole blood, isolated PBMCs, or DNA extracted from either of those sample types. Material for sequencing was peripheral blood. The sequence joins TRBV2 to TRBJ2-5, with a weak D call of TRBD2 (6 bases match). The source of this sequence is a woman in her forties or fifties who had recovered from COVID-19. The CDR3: CATGTAETQYF. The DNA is TGTGCCACCGGGACTGCAGAGACCCAGTACTTC.